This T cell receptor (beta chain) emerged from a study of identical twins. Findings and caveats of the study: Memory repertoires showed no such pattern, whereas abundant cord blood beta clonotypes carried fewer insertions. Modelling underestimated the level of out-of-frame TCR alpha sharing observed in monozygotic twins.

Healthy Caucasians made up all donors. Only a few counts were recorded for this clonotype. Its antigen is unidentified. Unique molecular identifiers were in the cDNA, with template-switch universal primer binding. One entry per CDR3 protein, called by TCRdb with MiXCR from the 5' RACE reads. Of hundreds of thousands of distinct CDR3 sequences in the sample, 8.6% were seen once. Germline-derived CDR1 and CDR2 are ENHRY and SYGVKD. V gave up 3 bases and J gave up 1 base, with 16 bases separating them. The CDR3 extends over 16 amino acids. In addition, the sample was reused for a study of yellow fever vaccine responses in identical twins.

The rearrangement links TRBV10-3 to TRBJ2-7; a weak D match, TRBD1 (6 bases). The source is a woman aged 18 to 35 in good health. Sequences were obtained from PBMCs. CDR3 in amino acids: CAISDGQGPRSYEQYF. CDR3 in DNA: TGTGCCATCAGTGACGGCCAGGGGCCTAGGTCCTACGAGCAGTACTTC.